This TCR beta chain was sequenced in a study of CD8 T cells in Susac syndrome. General study findings and limits: In total CD8+ repertoires, sixteen Susac-specific public clones were found, and in CD8+ TEMRA repertoires, roughly five were found.

Details on this clonotype: What it binds is unknown.

Both CD4+ and CD8+ T cells were negatively isolated, and TEMRA cells underwent FACS enrichment. Germline V CDR1 and CDR2: MNHEY, SVGAGI. The V and J ends lost 4 bases and 8 bases respectively, with 6 bases between them. There are 11 residues in the CDR3. Reverse transcription of roughly 0.5 to 1 ug RNA was carried out with random hexamers. A multiplex approach, immunoSEQ multiplex PCR, amplified TCR beta CDR3 across 54 Vbeta and 13 Jbeta. TCRdb reprocessed the immunoSEQ multiplex PCR reads via MiXCR and lists one record per CDR3 protein. Found here are around 150,000 distinct CDR3 sequences, 85% to 95% of them singletons; the top ten hold about 0.18%.

This receptor was identified in a human donor with Susac syndrome. The sequenced material came from CD8+ T cells from PBMCs. V gene TRBV6-5 combines with J gene TRBJ2-1, with no clear D. CDR3 in DNA: TGTGCCAGCAGTTTCGTGGATGAGCAGTTCTTC. This encodes CASSFVDEQFF.